These 32 T cell receptor beta chains originate from one sample sequenced in a study of EBV T-cell therapy then PD-1 blockade in nasopharyngeal carcinoma. These receptors' antigens are unknown. Documented treatment: AdE1-LMPpoly-expanded autologous EBV-specific T-cell therapy followed by anti-PD-1 nivolumab. Only in-frame clones appear in the TCRdb table, and some are missing; sequencing was by immunoSEQ multiplex PCR. The sample contains 24,000 or so clones, 84% of which appear only once. The input for sequencing was CD8+ T cells from blood, taken around day 65 from a patient whose treatment included autologous EBV-specific T cells and nivolumab. These receptors were taken from a man in his forties with nasopharyngeal carcinoma.

The J gene is TRBJ1-5, the V gene TRBV27; D call uncertain. CDR1 is MNHEY, CDR2 SMNVEV, per germline (reference sequence). V was cut by 2 bases and J by 3 bases, with 14 bases left in between. There are 16 residues in the CDR3. The CDR3 DNA reads TGTGCCAGCAGTTTAAACGGGCCCGTCTTCAATCAGCCCCAGCATTTT. Translated: CASSLNGPVFNQPQHF.

In its sample, this clone was seen a few times. The chain has TRBV4-1 and TRBJ1-2, with D uncertain. V dropped 4 bases and J dropped 6 bases, with 12 bases sitting between them. This CDR3 contains 13 residues. In germline, CDR1 is MGHRA, CDR2 YSYEKL. The CDR3 loop reads CASSPVPGDGYTF. CDR3 coding DNA: TGCGCCAGCAGCCCCGTCCCAGGAGATGGCTACACCTTC.

The gene calls are TRBV6-2 or TRBV6-3 and TRBJ2-3, with 11 positions matching TRBD2. J lost 4 bases, V lost 2 bases, and 5 bases had no gene match. This CDR3 spans 16 amino acids. Per the germline V gene, CDR1 is MNHEY and CDR2 is SVGEGT. In DNA form, the CDR3 reads TGTGCCAGCAGTTACATGGGGACTAGCGGCCCAGATACGCAGTATTTT. Its translation: CASSYMGTSGPDTQYF.

This chain connects TRBV27 to TRBJ2-7, with D tentatively TRBD1 (6 bases). This CDR3 comprises 14 residues. Germline lookup yields CDR1 MNHEY and CDR2 SMNVEV (reference sequence). V lost 6 bases to trimming and J lost 3 bases, with 15 bases between them. CDR3 sequence (DNA): TGTGCCAGCAGCCGAGGGACACTTTTCTACGAGCAGTACTTC. Translation: CASSRGTLFYEQYF.

The chain couples TRBV4-2 to TRBJ2-7; 7 nucleotides align to TRBD1. The CDR3 is 16 residues long. The V and J ends lost 0 bases and 0 bases, in that order; junction bases with no gene match: 5. Germline lookup yields CDR1 LGHNA and CDR2 YNFKEQ. CDR3 in DNA: TGTGCCAGCAGCCAAGAGACGGGACAGAGCTCCTACGAGCAGTACTTC. Translated, it gives CASSQETGQSSYEQYF.

This chain connects TRBV5-1 to TRBJ1-2; 11 bases agree with TRBD1. The CDR3 consists of 15 residues. Trimming at V came to 4 bases and at J to 4 bases, leaving 6 bases not matched to a gene. Germline CDR1 and CDR2: SGHRS and YFSETQ. CDR3 loop: CASSQPGQGVYGYTF. DNA of the CDR3: TGCGCCAGCAGCCAGCCGGGACAGGGGGTCTATGGCTACACCTTC.

The chain employs TRBV6-2 or TRBV6-3 and TRBJ1-5; D unresolved. This CDR3 is 11 amino acids long. Per germline, CDR1 MNHEY and CDR2 SVGEGT. Trimming removed 6 bases at V and 8 bases at J, with 8 bases between. The CDR3 coding sequence is TGTGCCAGCAGCCGGGGTGAGCCCCAGCATTTT. This translates into CASSRGEPQHF.

The CDR3 is CASSKTSGSTDTQYF. For the CDR3, the DNA is TGTGCCAGCAGTAAGACTAGCGGATCCACAGATACGCAGTATTTT. V gene TRBV6-4 combines with J gene TRBJ2-3; 9 bases are a match to TRBD2. The V segment lost 5 bases and the J segment 2 bases; nucleotides outside the gene matches: 5. CDR1 is MRHNA and CDR2 is SNTAGT in the germline V gene. This CDR3 comprises 15 residues.

The rearrangement uses TRBV4-3 and TRBJ1-1, with TRBD1 matching over 8 bases. The CDR3 runs to 15 residues. Germline V gene data show CDR1 as LGHNA and CDR2 as YSLEER. The junction had 11 bases not matched to a gene; V was cut back by 4 bases and J by 7 bases. CDR3 residues: CASSLLRTGKDEAFF. CDR3 DNA sequence: TGCGCCAGCAGCCTGCTTCGGACAGGGAAGGATGAAGCTTTCTTT.

The rearrangement links TRBV6-2 or TRBV6-3 to TRBJ1-1; D gene uncertain. Germline CDR1 MNHEY, CDR2 SVGEGT. V gave up 0 bases and J gave up 3 bases, with 14 bases separating them. This CDR3 spans 16 amino acids. This CDR3 reads CASSYSRMVGYTEAFF. The CDR3 DNA sequence: TGTGCCAGCAGTTACTCGAGGATGGTAGGGTACACTGAAGCTTTCTTT.

This chain connects TRBV28 to TRBJ2-7; D not certain. CDR3 length: 17 amino acids. Deletions cut 5 bases from V and 7 bases from J, with 27 bases between. The germline gives CDR1 MDHEN, CDR2 SYDVKM. The CDR3: CASSPIIRIQRKEEQYF. Here the CDR3 DNA reads TGTGCCAGCAGTCCCATAATTAGGATCCAAAGGAAGGAGGAGCAGTACTTC.

V and J are TRBV6-4 and TRBJ2-3, with 10 positions matching TRBD2. The CDR3 sequence is 14 residues long. The V gene's germline CDR1 is MRHNA and CDR2 SNTAGT. V dropped 3 bases and J dropped 6; count of bases not matched to a gene: 3. The CDR3 nucleotides are TGTGCCAGCAGTGAAAGCGGGGGGGCCGATACGCAGTATTTT. This translates into CASSESGGADTQYF.

This clone was recorded once. DNA for the CDR3: TGTGCCAGCAGCCCCCGTGGGGGCAGGAATGATAATTCACCCCTCCACTTT. Protein: CASSPRGGRNDNSPLHF. This sequence joins TRBV9 and TRBJ1-6; the D gene is possibly TRBD1 (6 bases). The CDR3 consists of 17 residues. From germline, CDR1 is SGDLS and CDR2 YYNGEE. V lost 4 bases and J lost 5, with 19 bases in between.

The rearrangement uses TRBV5-6 and TRBJ2-2; 11 nucleotides line up with TRBD1. V shed 3 bases and J 3 bases; nucleotides not matched to a gene: 10. Per the germline V gene, CDR1 is SGHDT and CDR2 is YYEEEE. This CDR3 has 18 amino acids. In DNA, the CDR3 is TGTGCCAGCAGCTCCGCCGGGACAGGGGGGACCTACACCGGGGAGCTGTTTTTT. This encodes CASSSAGTGGTYTGELFF.

V usage is TRBV12-3 or TRBV12-4 and J usage is TRBJ1-2; D is uncertain. The CDR3 loop spans 13 amino acids. Trimming removed 3 bases from V and 6 bases from J, with 11 bases in between. The CDR3 sequence: CASSFEGLDGYTF. The CDR3 DNA reads TGTGCCAGCAGTTTCGAGGGTTTAGATGGCTACACCTTC.

J is TRBJ2-1 and V is TRBV2, with D maybe TRBD2 (7 bases). Germline CDR1 and CDR2: SNHLY and FYNNEI. The CDR3 is 14 amino acids. V lost 8 bases to trimming and J lost 3 bases, with 14 bases between them. The chain's CDR3 is CASGVGGDYNEQFF. CDR3 nucleotide sequence: TGTGCCAGCGGGGTAGGGGGGGACTACAATGAGCAGTTCTTC. Full variable domain (remainder filled in from reference TRBV2 and TRBJ2-1): EPEVTQTPSHQVTQMGQEVILRCVPISNHLYFYWYRQILGQKVEFLVSFYNNEISEKSEIFDDQFSVERPDGSNFTLKIRSTKLEDSAMYFCASGVGGDYNEQFFGPGTRLTVL.

The rearrangement uses TRBV5-1 and TRBJ1-4; D call uncertain. With 0 bases removed from V and 5 bases from J, the gap between germline ends came to 11 bases. Germline V gives CDR1 SGHRS, CDR2 YFSETQ. CDR3 length: 15 amino acids. This CDR3 is CASSLEPGENEKLFF. CDR3 DNA sequence: TGCGCCAGCAGCTTGGAGCCCGGCGAGAATGAAAAACTGTTTTTT.

The chain links TRBV12-3 or TRBV12-4 to TRBJ2-1; the D is unclear. The V gene lost 8 bases and the J gene lost 9 bases, with 5 bases spanning the gap. The CDR3 is made up of 9 amino acids. The CDR3 nucleotides read TGTGCCAGCGGTAGTGAGCAGTTCTTC. The encoded protein is CASGSEQFF.

This rearrangement joins TRBV13 to TRBJ2-1; D unclear. Trimming pared 0 bases from V and 4 bases from J, leaving 13 bases between. CDR1 PRHDT and CDR2 FYEKMQ come from the germline V gene (reference sequence). The CDR3 is 16 residues long. The CDR3 DNA sequence: TGTGCCAGCAGCTTAGGTCCTTCCCAGCCTTACAATGAGCAGTTCTTC. Translation: CASSLGPSQPYNEQFF.

This rearrangement joins TRBV2 to TRBJ2-7; TRBD1 might be the D (5 bases). With 2 bases removed from V and 2 bases from J, the gap between germline ends came to 13 bases. CDR3 length equals 15 residues. Germline V gene sequence: CDR1 SNHLY, CDR2 FYNNEI. The CDR3 DNA is TGTGCCAGCAGTGAATGGTCAGGGCTTGCCTACGAGCAGTACTTC. Translating it yields CASSEWSGLAYEQYF.

This rearrangement joins TRBV15 to TRBJ2-1; 7 positions agree with TRBD1. Germline lookup yields CDR1 LNHNV and CDR2 YYDKDF (reference sequence). This CDR3 comprises 13 residues. V dropped 5 bases and J dropped 9; count of bases not matched to a gene: 7. The CDR3 sequence: CATSGTGDFEQFF. In nucleotides, the CDR3 is TGTGCCACCAGCGGAACAGGGGATTTTGAGCAGTTCTTC.

This chain joins TRBV27 and TRBJ2-7; D uncertain. Germline V gene lookup returns CDR1 MNHEY and CDR2 SMNVEV (reference sequence). This CDR3 spans 12 amino acids. The germline V and J ends were trimmed by 5 bases and 7 bases, with 12 bases remaining between them. The CDR3 sequence: CASSTNLGEQYF. The CDR3 DNA follows: TGTGCCAGCAGTACCAACTTGGGGGAGCAGTACTTC.

J is TRBJ1-2 and V is TRBV27, with a weak D call TRBD1 (6 bases). The V end lost 3 bases, the J end lost 4 bases, and 18 bases lay between the germline ends. Germline V gives CDR1 MNHEY, CDR2 SMNVEV (reference sequence). The CDR3 spans 16 residues. Here the CDR3 DNA reads TGTGCCAGCAGTTTCAGCACCCGCCCACAGGGCTATGGCTACACCTTC. It specifies CASSFSTRPQGYGYTF.

The rearrangement links TRBV7-9 to TRBJ2-1; 10 bases map to TRBD2. This CDR3 has 17 amino acids. V dropped 1 base and J dropped 2; count of bases not matched to a gene: 5. The germline gives CDR1 SEHNR, CDR2 FQNEAQ (reference sequence). The CDR3 DNA is TGTGCCAGCAGCTTAGATGGAGCGGGGGGGACCTACAATGAGCAGTTCTTC. Translating it yields CASSLDGAGGTYNEQFF.

The chain uses TRBV5-6 and TRBJ1-2, with D hard to call. Trimming took 0 bases from V and 4 from J, leaving 10 bases between them. This CDR3 comprises 14 residues. Germline loops: CDR1 SGHDT, CDR2 YYEEEE. The CDR3 DNA sequence: TGTGCCAGCAGCTTGGCCAGGACGAGCTATGGCTACACCTTC. Translated, it gives CASSLARTSYGYTF.

The V call is TRBV4-1, the J call TRBJ1-1; D not resolved. Germline values: CDR1 MGHRA, CDR2 YSYEKL. This CDR3 comprises 14 residues. V was pared by 4 bases and J by 1 base, with 10 bases between. The CDR3, as DNA: TGCGCCAGCAGCCCAGGATCGGGGAACACTGAAGCTTTCTTT. Translation gives CASSPGSGNTEAFF.

A single count supports this clone. The chain joins TRBV27 to TRBJ2-5; D unresolved. CDR1 and CDR2 from the germline V gene are MNHEY and SMNVEV (reference sequence). The germline V and J ends were trimmed by 6 bases and 7 bases, with 15 bases remaining between them. The CDR3 loop spans 13 amino acids. The CDR3, as DNA: TGTGCCAGCAGCCTTGGCCAGTATCGGACCCAGTACTTC. This translates into CASSLGQYRTQYF.

The chain joins TRBV3-1 (or the pseudogene TRBV3-2) to TRBJ1-3; D call uncertain. CDR3 length: 16 amino acids. Per the germline V gene, CDR1 is LGHDT and CDR2 is YNNKEL (reference sequence). V was clipped by 2 bases and J by 0 bases, with 11 bases between them. The CDR3 protein is CASSQSDMFSGNTIYF. The CDR3 DNA reads TGTGCCAGCAGCCAAAGCGACATGTTCTCTGGAAACACCATATATTTT.

The V and J genes are TRBV5-8 and TRBJ2-1; tentatively, D is TRBD1 (6 bases). The CDR3 extends over 14 amino acids. Trimming left V 2 bases short and J 5 bases short, with 11 bases between. Germline V lookup: CDR1 SGHTS, CDR2 YDEGEE. CDR3 sequence: CASSLGTLDNEQFF. The DNA for the CDR3 is TGTGCCAGCAGCTTAGGGACACTCGACAATGAGCAGTTCTTC.

The chain couples TRBV5-4 to TRBJ1-1; possible D gene TRBD1, 5 bases. This CDR3 is built from 15 residues. From germline, CDR1 is SGHNT and CDR2 YYREEE (reference sequence). The V end lost 1 base, the J end lost 5 bases, and 15 bases lay between the germline ends. This chain's CDR3 is CASSLTRQRGTEAFF. The CDR3 DNA follows: TGTGCCAGCAGCTTGACGAGACAGCGAGGGACTGAAGCTTTCTTT.

CDR3 nucleotide sequence: TGCGCCAGCAGAATCGAACAGGGGTCCTACGAGCAGTACTTC. This codes for CASRIEQGSYEQYF. V usage is TRBV5-1 and J usage is TRBJ2-7; 7 bases map to TRBD1. The CDR3 is made up of 14 amino acids. V was clipped by 5 bases and J by 1 base; unmatched bases: 6. Germline-derived CDR1 and CDR2 are SGHRS and YFSETQ.

V is TRBV7-9 and J is TRBJ2-7, with D possibly called TRBD1 or TRBD2 (5 bases each). Germline V gives CDR1 SEHNR, CDR2 FQNEAQ (reference sequence). V was clipped by 5 bases and J by 2 bases, with 13 bases between them. This CDR3 has 14 amino acids. The CDR3 is CASSPQRTTYEQYF. CDR3 DNA: TGTGCCAGCAGCCCCCAGCGGACAACCTACGAGCAGTACTTC. The full variable domain, with the rest looked up from reference TRBV7-9 and TRBJ2-7, is DTGVSQNPRHKITKRGQNVTFRCDPISEHNRLYWYRQTLGQGPEFLTYFQNEAQLEKSRLLSDRFSAERPKGSFSTLEIQRTEQGDSAMYLCASSPQRTTYEQYFGPGTRLTVT.